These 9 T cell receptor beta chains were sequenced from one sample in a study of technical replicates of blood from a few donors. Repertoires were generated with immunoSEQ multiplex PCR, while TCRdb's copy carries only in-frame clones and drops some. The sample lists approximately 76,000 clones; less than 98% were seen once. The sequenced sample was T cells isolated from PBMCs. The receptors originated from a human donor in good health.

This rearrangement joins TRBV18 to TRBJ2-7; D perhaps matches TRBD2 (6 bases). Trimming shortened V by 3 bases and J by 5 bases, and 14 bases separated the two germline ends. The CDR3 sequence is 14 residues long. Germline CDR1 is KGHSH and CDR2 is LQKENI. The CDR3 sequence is CASSPGLRRDEQYF. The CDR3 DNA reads TGTGCCAGCTCACCGGGCCTTCGGAGGGACGAGCAGTACTTC.

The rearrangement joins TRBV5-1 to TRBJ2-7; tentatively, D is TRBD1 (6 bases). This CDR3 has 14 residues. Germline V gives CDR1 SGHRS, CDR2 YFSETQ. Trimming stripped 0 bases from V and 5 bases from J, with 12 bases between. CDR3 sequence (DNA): TGCGCCAGCAGCTTGGTGGGGACATCCAACGAGCAGTACTTC. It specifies CASSLVGTSNEQYF.

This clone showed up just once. CDR3 bases: TGTGCCAGCAGCTTCAATAACGGACAGCAAGGAAAACTGTTTTTT. It yields the protein CASSFNNGQQGKLFF. The chain is built from TRBV11-2 and TRBJ1-4; D may be TRBD1 (6 bases). V dropped 3 bases and J dropped 10 bases, with 18 bases sitting between them. CDR3 size: 15 residues. Germline V gene sequence: CDR1 SGHAT, CDR2 FQNNGV.

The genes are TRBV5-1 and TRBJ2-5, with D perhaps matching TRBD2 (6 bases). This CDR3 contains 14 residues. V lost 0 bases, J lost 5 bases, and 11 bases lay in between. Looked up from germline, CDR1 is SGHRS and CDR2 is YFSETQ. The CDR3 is CASSLGTTRETQYF. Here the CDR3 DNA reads TGCGCCAGCAGCTTGGGGACTACAAGGGAGACCCAGTACTTC.

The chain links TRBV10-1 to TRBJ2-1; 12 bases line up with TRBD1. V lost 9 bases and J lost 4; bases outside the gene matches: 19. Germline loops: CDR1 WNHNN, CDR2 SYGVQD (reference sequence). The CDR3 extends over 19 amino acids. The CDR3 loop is CASIPFRDRGRRIYNEQFF. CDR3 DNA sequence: TGCGCCAGTATACCCTTCAGGGACAGGGGGCGCCGAATTTACAATGAGCAGTTCTTC.

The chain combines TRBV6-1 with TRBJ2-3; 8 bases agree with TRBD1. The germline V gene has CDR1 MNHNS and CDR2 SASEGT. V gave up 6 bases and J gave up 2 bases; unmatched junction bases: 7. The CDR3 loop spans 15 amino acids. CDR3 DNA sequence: TGTGCCAGCAGCCCCCCGGGACAGGACACAGATACGCAGTATTTT. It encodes CASSPPGQDTDTQYF.

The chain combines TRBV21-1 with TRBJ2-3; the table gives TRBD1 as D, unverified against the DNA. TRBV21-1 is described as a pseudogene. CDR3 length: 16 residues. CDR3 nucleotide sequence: TGTGCCAGCAGCACGCGACAGGGCCTCTCCGCAGATACGCAGTATTTT. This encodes CASSTRQGLSADTQYF.

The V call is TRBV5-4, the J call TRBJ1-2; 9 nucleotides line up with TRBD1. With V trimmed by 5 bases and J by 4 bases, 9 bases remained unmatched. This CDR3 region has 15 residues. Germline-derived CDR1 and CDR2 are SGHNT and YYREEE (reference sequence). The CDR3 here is CASSSGQGHSYGYTF. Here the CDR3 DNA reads TGTGCCAGCAGTTCAGGACAGGGGCATTCCTATGGCTACACCTTC.

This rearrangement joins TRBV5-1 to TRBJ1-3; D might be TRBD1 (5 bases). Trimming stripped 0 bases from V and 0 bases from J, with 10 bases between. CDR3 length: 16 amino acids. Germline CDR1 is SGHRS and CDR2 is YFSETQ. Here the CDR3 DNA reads TGCGCCAGCAGCTTGGGAAGACAGACCTCTGGAAACACCATATATTTT. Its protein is CASSLGRQTSGNTIYF.